This is a list of T cell receptor beta chains from one sample in a study of T-cell reconstitution after alpha-beta-depleted transplantation in children. TCRdb analysed the PCR reads with MiXCR anew, one entry per CDR3 protein. Of some 440,000 distinct CDR3 sequences in the sample, roughly 15% were seen once. Here the sequenced sample was PBMCs, mostly from graft donor cells, taken 360 days after TCRalphabeta/CD19-depleted stem cell transplant. The receptors were gathered from a boy under two years old who had a stem cell transplant for Wiskott-Aldrich syndrome, so the T cells may come from the graft donor. The CDR3 runs from the conserved cysteine through the conserved F or W. The D gene is left open where the match is weak. Some rows mark clone size as missing; the rest say once, few, many or name a class of expanded clone.

>many|-|TRBJ2-3|TRBV12-3/TRBV12-4
CASSLGVGRDADTQYF
TGTGCCAGCAGTTTAGGGGTTGGCAGGGACGCAGATACGCAGTATTTT
>-|-|TRBJ2-7|TRBV4-1
CASSHRTGPYEQYF
TGCGCCAGCAGCCACCGCACAGGGCCCTACGAGCAGTACTTC
>-|TRBD1|TRBJ2-3|TRBV2
CASSEARDSPSTDTQYF
TGTGCCAGCAGTGAAGCCAGGGACAGCCCCAGCACAGATACGCAGTATTTT
>-|-|TRBJ2-7|TRBV20-1
CSASQVLSYEQYF
TGCAGTGCTAGTCAGGTCCTCTCCTACGAGCAGTACTTC
>-|-|TRBJ1-5|TRBV14
CASSRGRYQPQHF
TGTGCCAGCAGCCGTGGGAGGTATCAGCCCCAGCATTTT
>few|TRBD1|TRBJ2-7|TRBV7-9
CASSLSRGPSYEQYF
TGTGCCAGCAGCTTAAGCAGGGGGCCCTCCTACGAGCAGTACTTC
>-|-|TRBJ2-1|TRBV15
CATSRDRVPYNEQFF
TGTGCCACCAGCAGAGACAGGGTCCCCTACAATGAGCAGTTCTTC
>few|-|TRBJ2-7|TRBV7-2
CASSYNYEQYF
TGTGCCAGCAGCTACAACTACGAGCAGTACTTC
>-|-|TRBJ2-7|TRBV20-1
CSARVYSNSYEQYF
TGCAGTGCTAGAGTTTACAGTAACTCCTACGAGCAGTACTTC
>few|-|TRBJ2-2|TRBV6-6
CAGRTRGTGELFF
TGTGCCGGGAGAACCAGGGGAACCGGGGAGCTGTTTTTT
>-|TRBD2|TRBJ2-3|TRBV20-1
CSARDPRSSGRTDTQYF
TGCAGTGCTAGAGATCCCCGATCTAGCGGACGCACAGATACGCAGTATTTT
>few|TRBD1|TRBJ2-7|TRBV18
CASSPGDRRNEQYF
TGTGCCAGCTCACCAGGGGACAGGAGGAACGAGCAGTACTTC
>-|-|TRBJ2-1|TRBV29-1
CSVVSVVYNEQFF
TGCAGCGTAGTTAGTGTGGTTTACAATGAGCAGTTCTTC
>-|-|TRBJ2-5|TRBV21-1
CASRGRGLQETQYF
TGTGCCAGCAGAGGGCGGGGACTCCAAGAGACCCAGTACTTC
>-|TRBD2|TRBJ2-7|TRBV4-3
CASSQGASGALSYEQYF
TGCGCCAGCAGCCAAGGAGCTAGCGGAGCCCTCTCCTACGAGCAGTACTTC
>few|TRBD2|TRBJ2-6|TRBV30
CAWTGGRATGANVLTF
TGTGCCTGGACGGGGGGGAGGGCCACTGGGGCCAACGTCCTGACTTTC
>few|-|TRBJ2-7|TRBV27
CASSLGPGSFLYEQYF
TGTGCCAGCAGTTTAGGTCCGGGGAGCTTCCTCTACGAGCAGTACTTC
>few|TRBD1|TRBJ1-1|TRBV29-1
CSALTGTGTEAFF
TGCAGCGCGCTGACAGGGACGGGAACTGAAGCTTTCTTT
>few|-|TRBJ1-5|TRBV28
CASTRQARDQPQHF
TGTGCCAGCACCAGGCAGGCACGGGATCAGCCCCAGCATTTT
>many|-|TRBJ2-1|TRBV29-1
CSVKGSSSYNEQFF
TGCAGCGTAAAGGGGTCGAGCTCCTACAATGAGCAGTTCTTC
>-|TRBD1|TRBJ1-5|TRBV28
CASSFLGLRDRGHPSKHF
TGTGCCAGCAGTTTTCTTGGGTTGAGGGACAGGGGCCATCCTTCTAAGCATTTT
>few|-|TRBJ2-5|TRBV9
CASSVDRGGQETQYF
TGTGCCAGCAGCGTAGACAGGGGGGGCCAAGAGACCCAGTACTTC
>few|TRBD1|TRBJ2-2|TRBV29-1
CSVVAQGVGELFF
TGCAGCGTTGTAGCGCAGGGGGTCGGGGAGCTGTTTTTT
>-|TRBD1|TRBJ2-7|TRBV9
CASSVGSGQGAYEQYF
TGTGCCAGCAGCGTAGGCTCGGGACAGGGGGCTTACGAGCAGTACTTC
>few|-|TRBJ2-5|TRBV24-1
CATRSGGETQYF
TGTGCCACCAGGAGCGGAGGGGAGACCCAGTACTTC
>few|-|TRBJ2-1|TRBV5-1
CASSLVQDPYNEQFF
TGCGCCAGCAGCTTGGTACAGGATCCCTACAATGAGCAGTTCTTC
>few|-|TRBJ2-1|TRBV5-1
CASSGGTLYNEQFF
TGCGCCAGCAGCGGAGGGACACTCTACAATGAGCAGTTCTTC
>-|TRBD1|TRBJ2-7|TRBV11-2
CASRTRTGAYEQYF
TGTGCCAGCAGAACCAGGACAGGGGCCTACGAGCAGTACTTC
>-|-|TRBJ2-1|TRBV7-6
CASSRAFGNEQFF
TGTGCCAGCAGCCGGGCTTTCGGCAATGAGCAGTTCTTC
>few|TRBD1|TRBJ2-7|TRBV12-3/TRBV12-4
CASSLAKGGQGADEQYF
TGTGCCAGCAGTTTAGCGAAGGGGGGACAGGGGGCTGACGAGCAGTACTTC
>-|-|TRBJ2-7|TRBV7-8
CASSSHPAGTGNSYEQYF
TGTGCCAGCAGCTCGCATCCTGCCGGGACTGGCAACTCCTACGAGCAGTACTTC
>-|-|TRBJ2-3|TRBV12-3/TRBV12-4
CASSKTSTDTQYF
TGTGCCAGCAGTAAGACTAGCACAGATACGCAGTATTTT